This T cell receptor beta chain was documented in a study of T-cell memory formation after mild COVID-19. Study-level findings and limits: Day 37-peaking second-wave clones had unconfirmed SARS-CoV-2 specificity. Some responding clones appeared in pre-infection memory, suggesting cross-reactive memory joined. Clones contracting across day 15 to 85 had a balanced CD4/CD8 profile; later expanding clones leaned CD4+.

This clonotype was counted only a few times. The target antigen is unknown. Amplification by 5'RACE using constant-segment primers produced TCR alpha and TCR beta cDNA libraries that carried sample barcodes and UMIs. TCRdb re-derived calls from the 5' RACE reads in MiXCR, one entry per CDR3 protein. The profile shows approximately 500,000 distinct CDR3 sequences, more than 20% of them singletons. The CDR3 has 16 amino acids. V was clipped by 7 bases and J by 0 bases, with 16 bases between them. This TCR was recovered from an adult woman who had mild COVID-19 (a few samples of this study predate the infection). Cell type and time point are not known. The chain uses TRBV12-3 or TRBV12-4 and TRBJ2-1, with D possibly TRBD2 on 6 matching bases. The sample comprised PBMCs or a T cell subset sorted from them (not recorded which). CDR3 sequence reads: CASIPGAQSSYNEQFF. CDR3 nucleotides: TGTGCCAGCATCCCGGGAGCCCAGAGCTCCTACAATGAGCAGTTCTTC.